Each of the 24 T cell receptor beta chains below was sequenced from the same sample in a study of cytomegalovirus exposure and HLA in healthy donors. The PCR employed 60 Vbeta primers together with 13 Jbeta primers. Generated by immunoSEQ multiplex PCR, the TCRdb table keeps only in-frame clones and is missing some. The table records about 170,000 clones, 73% of them present only once. Sequencing was performed on PBMCs. All receptors come from a woman between 18 and 29 years old in good health and CMV-seropositive.

The CDR3 spells CASSGGQTVYGYTF. The CDR3 DNA reads TGTGCCAGCAGTGGTGGACAGACCGTCTATGGCTACACCTTC. This chain joins TRBV25-1 and TRBJ1-2; D is possibly TRBD1 (6 bases). Per germline, CDR1 MGHDK and CDR2 SYGVNS. Trimming removed 4 bases at V and 4 bases at J, with 13 bases between. The CDR3 runs 14 residues.

This chain links TRBV5-1 with TRBJ1-4; maybe TRBD1 (6 bases). CDR1 SGHRS and CDR2 YFSETQ come from the germline V gene. The CDR3 spans 14 residues. Deletions cut 4 bases from V and 7 bases from J, with 14 bases between. In DNA, the CDR3 is TGCGCCAGCAGCCTGGGGTCAGGGGCTGAAAAACTGTTTTTT. Translation gives CASSLGSGAEKLFF.

The chain's CDR3 is CSVDLAETYNEQFF. In DNA, the CDR3 is TGCAGCGTTGACCTAGCGGAAACCTACAATGAGCAGTTCTTC. The V gene is TRBV29-1, the J gene TRBJ2-1; 7 nucleotides align to TRBD2. The CDR3 is 14 amino acids. V was pared by 3 bases and J by 2 bases, with 4 bases of the junction left unmatched. Germline CDR1 is SQVTM and CDR2 is ANQGSEA.

The CDR3 region has the DNA TGCAGCGTTGTCTTGGCAGACACGACCTACGAGCAGTACTTC. It yields the protein CSVVLADTTYEQYF. J is TRBJ2-7 and V is TRBV29-1; D is uncertain. This CDR3 has 14 residues. In germline, CDR1 is SQVTM, CDR2 ANQGSEA. Trimming shortened V by 4 bases and J by 2 bases, and 15 bases separated the two germline ends.

V usage is TRBV9 and J usage is TRBJ1-2; possible D gene TRBD1, 6 bases. CDR1 SGDLS and CDR2 YYNGEE come from the germline V gene. The CDR3 extends over 12 amino acids. V was cut by 1 base and J by 6 bases, with 7 bases left in between. The CDR3 nucleotides are TGTGCCAGCAGCGTAACAGGGAATGGCTACACCTTC. Translated, it gives CASSVTGNGYTF.

The chain uses TRBV5-4 and TRBJ1-6; TRBD1 might be the D (5 bases). This CDR3 contains 16 residues. Trimming removed 4 bases at V and 11 bases at J, with 22 bases between. Per the germline V gene, CDR1 is SGHNT and CDR2 is YYREEE (reference sequence). DNA of the CDR3: TGTGCCAGCAGCGACCTTCCTCCCAGGGTAGGGACACCCCTCCACTTT. Amino acid sequence: CASSDLPPRVGTPLHF.

The rearrangement links TRBV19 to TRBJ1-5, with D tentatively TRBD1 (6 bases). Trimming removed 5 bases at V and 7 bases at J, with 12 bases between. The CDR3 extends over 13 amino acids. Germline V gene sequence: CDR1 LNHDA, CDR2 SQIVND (reference sequence). CDR3 loop: CASSSGAGQPQHF. In DNA form, the CDR3 reads TGTGCCAGTAGTTCAGGGGCCGGGCAGCCCCAGCATTTT.

This clone appeared a single time. V is TRBV29-1 and J is TRBJ1-2; D may be TRBD1 (6 bases). The CDR3 totals 13 residues. CDR1 and CDR2 from the germline V gene are SQVTM and ANQGSEA. Trimming took 7 bases from V and 6 from J, leaving 18 bases between them. CDR3 DNA sequence: TGCAGCGCAAGAACAGGGAGTTTCGATGGCTACACCTTC. Translated: CSARTGSFDGYTF.

This clone came up once. The CDR3 DNA is TGTGCCAGCAGCTCATCCTCTAGCGCTCTGAACTACGAGCAGTACTTC. It is translated as CASSSSSSALNYEQYF. The chain joins TRBV7-2 to TRBJ2-5; D possibly corresponds to TRBD2 (6 bases). The DNA end favors TRBJ2-7, so the J call may be wrong. The germline V gene has CDR1 SGHTA and CDR2 FQGNSA. The CDR3 totals 16 residues.

This chain connects TRBV2 to TRBJ1-1; possibly TRBD1 for D (6 bases). The V gene lost 6 bases and the J gene lost 1 base, with 12 bases spanning the gap. Germline values: CDR1 SNHLY, CDR2 FYNNEI. The CDR3 sequence is 14 residues long. The CDR3 loop reads CASSAQGQNTEAFF. As DNA, the CDR3 is TGTGCCAGCAGCGCACAGGGACAGAACACTGAAGCTTTCTTT.

This clone was seen only a few times. This chain links TRBV19 with TRBJ2-7; D is possibly TRBD1 (6 bases). Trimming pared 4 bases from V and 2 bases from J, leaving 9 bases between. From germline, CDR1 is LNHDA and CDR2 SQIVND (reference sequence). The CDR3 contains 13 residues. For the CDR3, the DNA is TGTGCCAGTAGTAGGACAGAACCCTACGAGCAGTACTTC. Its translation: CASSRTEPYEQYF.

This clone was counted once. This rearrangement joins TRBV7-2 to TRBJ2-7; 7 bases agree with TRBD2. In germline, CDR1 is SGHTA, CDR2 FQGNSA. With V trimmed by 2 bases and J by 2 bases, 3 bases remained unmatched. The CDR3 covers 14 residues. CDR3 sequence: CASSLKGRAYEQYF. As DNA, the CDR3 is TGTGCCAGCAGCTTAAAGGGGAGGGCCTACGAGCAGTACTTC. Filled out from reference TRBV7-2 and TRBJ2-7, the complete variable domain reads GAGVSQSPSNKVTEKGKDVELRCDPISGHTALYWYRQSLGQGLEFLIYFQGNSAPDKSGLPSDRFSAERTGGSVSTLTIQRTQQEDSAVYLCASSLKGRAYEQYFGPGTRLTVT.

This chain uses TRBV27 with TRBJ2-3, with 8 bases lining up with TRBD1. The ends lost 4 bases at V and 2 bases at J; junction bases unmatched: 5. CDR1 is MNHEY, CDR2 SMNVEV, per germline (reference sequence). CDR3 length: 15 amino acids. Here the CDR3 reads CASSSRGRATDTQYF. CDR3 sequence (DNA): TGTGCCAGCAGTTCCAGGGGGCGAGCCACAGATACGCAGTATTTT.

This clone was counted only a few times. This rearrangement joins TRBV9 to TRBJ2-7; 9 bases agree with TRBD2. CDR1 and CDR2 (germline): SGDLS, YYNGEE. With 4 bases clipped from V and 2 bases from J, the junction kept 7 bases outside the gene matches. The CDR3 consists of 15 residues. The CDR3 spells CASSSSTSGTYEQYF. DNA of the CDR3: TGTGCCAGCAGCTCCTCGACTAGCGGCACCTACGAGCAGTACTTC.

This chain links TRBV29-1 with TRBJ1-2; a possible D gene is TRBD1 (5 bases). Germline loops: CDR1 SQVTM, CDR2 ANQGSEA. The CDR3 is 12 residues long. V lost 3 bases and J lost 3, with 8 bases in between. CDR3 sequence reads: CSVEGLDYGYTF. CDR3 bases: TGCAGCGTTGAGGGACTAGACTATGGCTACACCTTC.

Note on this clone: An end of the junction does not agree with germline; a read error may underlie this. This sequence joins TRBV7-9 and TRBJ1-2, with 7 bases that match TRBD1. CDR3 size: 16 residues. The germline gives CDR1 SEHNR, CDR2 FQNEAQ (reference sequence). CDR3 DNA: TGTTCCAGCAGCTTAGTTGGGACAGCAGCTAACTATGGCTACACCTTC. Translation: CSSSLVGTAANYGYTF.

This sequence joins TRBV7-2 and TRBJ2-2; TRBD2 agrees at 12 bases. V shed 4 bases, J shed 5 bases, and the junction held 5 bases outside the gene matches. This CDR3 has 16 amino acids. Germline assignment: CDR1 SGHTA and CDR2 FQGNSA. Here the CDR3 DNA reads TGTGCCAGCAGCTCCCTAGCGGGGGGGAGGACCGGGGAGCTGTTTTTT. This sequence encodes CASSSLAGGRTGELFF.

This clone was found a few times. The rearrangement uses TRBV5-6 and TRBJ2-1; D perhaps matches TRBD2 (7 bases). The V gene lost 4 bases and the J gene lost 7 bases, with 21 bases spanning the gap. CDR1 and CDR2 from the germline V gene are SGHDT and YYEEEE. The CDR3 contains 16 residues. This CDR3 is CASSGGALRLPNEQFF. In DNA, the CDR3 is TGTGCCAGCAGCGGGGGGGCCCTTCGCTTGCCAAATGAGCAGTTCTTC.

V and J are TRBV6-6 and TRBJ1-4; possible D gene TRBD1, 6 bases. The germline gives CDR1 MNHNY, CDR2 SVGAGI (reference sequence). The CDR3 is 14 residues long. V was trimmed by 4 bases and J by 4 bases, leaving 10 bases between them. The CDR3 region is CASSWTEINEKLFF. CDR3 sequence (DNA): TGTGCCAGCAGTTGGACAGAAATTAATGAAAAACTGTTTTTT.

The chain recombines TRBV21-1 with TRBJ1-2. TRBV21-1 is marked as a pseudogene. The CDR3 contains 15 residues. The CDR3 region is CASTPRGTEYSGYTF. Written as DNA, the CDR3 is TGTGCCAGCACTCCGCGGGGAACGGAGTATTCTGGCTACACCTTC.

The gene calls are TRBV5-4 and TRBJ2-3; 9 bases agree with TRBD2. Germline trimming cut 4 bases from V and 2 bases from J; bases unmatched to any gene: 8. Germline V gene data show CDR1 as SGHNT and CDR2 as YYREEE (reference sequence). CDR3 length: 16 residues. Here the CDR3 DNA reads TGTGCCAGCAGCGGACGGCGGGGGGGCCCCACAGATACGCAGTATTTT. Translation gives CASSGRRGGPTDTQYF.

This clone has a handful of counts. The CDR3 is CASSRGQGNEKLFF. The CDR3 nucleotides are TGCGCCAGCAGCCGGGGACAGGGCAATGAAAAACTGTTTTTT. The rearrangement joins TRBV4-3 to TRBJ1-4; 9 bases fit TRBD1. This CDR3 region has 14 residues. With 4 bases clipped from V and 5 bases from J, the junction kept 2 bases outside the gene matches. Germline V CDR1 and CDR2: LGHNA, YSLEER.

This clone was counted once. V and J are TRBV27 and TRBJ1-1; D is unclear. From germline, CDR1 is MNHEY and CDR2 SMNVEV (reference sequence). This CDR3 has 14 residues. V gave up 2 bases and J gave up 1 base, with 8 bases separating them. This CDR3 is CASSLQVANTEAFF. The CDR3 bases are TGTGCCAGCAGTTTACAGGTGGCGAACACTGAAGCTTTCTTT.

The chain employs TRBV11-3 and TRBJ1-1; tentative D call: TRBD1 (5 bases). The CDR3 is made up of 14 amino acids. V shed 5 bases and J shed 0 bases, with 10 bases lying between them. Per germline, CDR1 SGHNT and CDR2 YENEEA. CDR3 sequence: CASSLRQLNTEAFF. In DNA form, the CDR3 reads TGTGCCAGCAGCCTTCGACAGCTGAACACTGAAGCTTTCTTT.